One and the same sample provided the 17 T cell receptor beta chains below, sequenced in a study of regulatory T cells in long-lasting Graves disease. Arm-PCR of CDR3 regions and iRepertoire HTBI primers were the basis on which TCR beta libraries were built. From the multiplex PCR reads, TCRdb called clonotypes with MiXCR, one entry per CDR3 protein. The profile covers under 250,000 distinct CDR3 sequences, with about 19% appearing a single time and more than 11% taken by the ten largest. The time point: newly diagnosed GD, antithyroid drugs for less than 3 months. TCR sequences were obtained from RNA taken from PBMCs. The sequences come from peripheral blood mononuclear cells (PBMCs), collected at new diagnosis, from a patient treated with antithyroid drugs. Receptor source: a female donor with Graves disease.

This clonotype has a count of ten or more. The chain couples TRBV7-9 to TRBJ1-1; D gene uncertain. The CDR3 covers 12 residues. V lost 3 bases and J 3 bases, leaving 5 bases between the germline ends. Germline loops: CDR1 SEHNR, CDR2 FQNEAQ (reference sequence). The CDR3 DNA is TGTGCCAGCAGCTTTTATGACACTGAAGCTTTCTTT. Protein product: CASSFYDTEAFF.

In its sample, this clonotype was seen a few times. This chain links TRBV10-2 with TRBJ2-3; a possible D gene is TRBD2 (5 bases). The V end lost 7 bases, the J end lost 1 base, and 9 bases lay between the germline ends. This CDR3 is 13 amino acids long. Germline V gene data show CDR1 as WSHSY and CDR2 as SAAADI. CDR3 sequence reads: CASTGVRTDTQYF. The CDR3 DNA reads as TGCGCCAGCACCGGGGTCCGCACAGATACGCAGTATTTT.

Remarks on this clonotype: One base separates it from a far larger clone, so it is likely a read error. This chain connects TRBV7-9 to TRBJ2-1, with 7 bases that match TRBD2. The CDR3 extends over 15 amino acids. V shed 5 bases and J 6 bases; nucleotides not matched to a gene: 10. CDR1 SEHNR and CDR2 FQNEAQ come from the germline V gene (reference sequence). The CDR3: CASSRSGKAPNEQFF. CDR3 coding DNA: TGTGCCAGCAGCCGGAGCGGGAAGGCCCCCAATGAGCAGTTCTTC.

This clonotype was detected ten times or more. The rearrangement joins TRBV29-1 to TRBJ2-5; TRBD1 aligns across 8 bases. CDR1 is SQVTM, CDR2 ANQGSEA, per germline. J lost 2 bases, V lost 4 bases, and 6 bases had no gene match. The CDR3 extends over 14 amino acids. The CDR3 DNA follows: TGCAGCGTTGGACTACAGGGGGGACAAGAGACCCAGTACTTC. Encoded protein: CSVGLQGGQETQYF.

At least ten counts were recorded for this clonotype. A read error may explain this, as a much larger clone is one base away. The gene calls are TRBV12-3 or TRBV12-4 and TRBJ2-3; TRBD1 agrees at 9 bases. The CDR3 runs 19 residues. V trimming: 6 bases; J trimming: 3 bases; junction bases outside the gene matches: 19. For the CDR3, the DNA is TGTGCCAGCAGACCTCTAGGGACCGGGACAGGGCAACGGACAGATACGCAGTATTTT. The encoded protein is CASRPLGTGTGQRTDTQYF.

In this sample, this clonotype turned up many times. The V and J genes are TRBV20-1 and TRBJ2-7, with 7 bases matching TRBD1. The CDR3 has 12 amino acids. Germline V gene sequence: CDR1 DFQATT, CDR2 SNEGSKA (reference sequence). Losses at the gene ends were 6 bases for V and 2 bases for J; bases not matched to a gene: 4. This CDR3 is CSASDRAYEQYF. The CDR3 DNA reads TGCAGTGCCAGTGACAGGGCCTACGAGCAGTACTTC.

There are many counts of this clonotype. This rearrangement joins TRBV11-3 to TRBJ2-5; D is undetermined. Between the trimmed V and J ends, which lost 1 base and 5 bases, there was a span of 11 bases. The CDR3 extends over 14 amino acids. The germline gives CDR1 SGHNT, CDR2 YENEEA. The CDR3 DNA sequence: TGTGCCAGCAGCTTAGGTGGTGTCCGGGAGACCCAGTACTTC. This gives the protein CASSLGGVRETQYF.

On this clonotype: A single base is all that separates this from a far larger clone, so a read error is likely. The chain uses TRBV2 and TRBJ2-5, with D tentatively TRBD1 (6 bases). V was cut by 6 bases and J by 3 bases, with 14 bases left in between. Germline V gene data show CDR1 as SNHLY and CDR2 as FYNNEI. The CDR3 extends over 14 amino acids. The CDR3 reads CASSRRGHKETQYF. The DNA of the CDR3 is TGTGCCAGCAGCCGCCGGGGACACAAAGAGACCCAGTACTTC.

This clonotype has at least ten counts. The chain is built from TRBV6-1 and TRBJ1-4; D gene uncertain. Germline values: CDR1 MNHNS, CDR2 SASEGT. V was trimmed by 0 bases and J by 8 bases, leaving 10 bases between them. The CDR3 runs 14 residues. The CDR3 nucleotides are TGTGCCAGCAGTGAAGCCTGGGTCGGGGAAAAACTGTTTTTT. Encoded protein: CASSEAWVGEKLFF.

The chain uses TRBV10-3 and TRBJ1-1; a possible D gene is TRBD1 (6 bases). This CDR3 region has 12 residues. Per germline, CDR1 ENHRY and CDR2 SYGVKD. V lost 5 bases, J lost 8 bases, and 12 bases lay in between. CDR3 sequence reads: CAISTGHPEAFF. The CDR3 bases are TGTGCCATCAGTACGGGACACCCGGAAGCTTTCTTT.

This clonotype was counted at least ten times. The chain combines TRBV20-1 with TRBJ1-6; unclear D gene. CDR1 and CDR2 from the germline V gene are DFQATT and SNEGSKA (reference sequence). The V end was cut by 0 bases, the J end by 7 bases, with 19 bases between. The CDR3 sequence is 17 residues long. The CDR3 region has the DNA TGCAGTGCTAGAGATGCGGGAAAGGCCCTGGGGAATTCACCCCTCCACTTT. It is translated as CSARDAGKALGNSPLHF.

This clonotype was detected only a few times. The J gene is TRBJ2-7, the V gene TRBV6-2 or TRBV6-3; D is unclear. V dropped 2 bases and J dropped 4 bases, with 15 bases sitting between them. CDR3 length: 15 amino acids. Germline V gene lookup returns CDR1 MNHEY and CDR2 SVGEGT. CDR3: CASSYTSTPQYEQYF. The CDR3 bases are TGTGCCAGCAGTTACACATCGACTCCTCAATACGAGCAGTACTTC.

The V gene is TRBV6-1, the J gene TRBJ2-7; D may be TRBD2 (6 bases). The germline V gene encodes CDR1 MNHNS and CDR2 SASEGT. This CDR3 spans 14 amino acids. Trimming stripped 6 bases from V and 2 bases from J, with 14 bases between. The CDR3 sequence is CASRPAGLTYEQYF. The CDR3 DNA follows: TGTGCCAGCAGGCCTGCGGGACTGACCTACGAGCAGTACTTC.

This rearrangement joins TRBV7-2 to TRBJ2-1, with TRBD2 identical over 13 bases. The CDR3 is 17 residues long. Germline V gene lookup returns CDR1 SGHTA and CDR2 FQGNSA. The V segment lost 7 bases and the J segment 1 base; nucleotides outside the gene matches: 7. The CDR3 here is CASTLAGGPRSYNEQFF. The CDR3 DNA is TGTGCCAGCACACTAGCGGGGGGGCCGAGGTCCTACAATGAGCAGTTCTTC.

This clonotype came up many times. The chain joins TRBV9 to TRBJ2-1; tentative D call: TRBD2 (6 bases). Trimming shortened V by 3 bases and J by 9 bases, and 19 bases separated the two germline ends. The CDR3 runs 15 residues. In germline, CDR1 is SGDLS, CDR2 YYNGEE. CDR3 sequence (DNA): TGTGCCAGCAGCGAGCTGGCTAGCGACGCAGGTGAGCAGTTCTTC. It is translated as CASSELASDAGEQFF.

A word on this clonotype: With a much larger clone just one base away, this may be a read error. The V gene is TRBV6-1, the J gene TRBJ2-5, with TRBD1 as a possible D gene (6 bases). This CDR3 is built from 13 residues. Trimming removed 6 bases from V and 11 bases from J, with 19 bases in between. Germline V gene sequence: CDR1 MNHNS, CDR2 SASEGT. The CDR3 DNA reads as TGTGCCAGCAGCCAGGGGTCCTACAATGAGCAGTACTTC. Translating it yields CASSQGSYNEQYF.

This clonotype has only a few counts. This rearrangement joins TRBV20-1 to TRBJ2-6; D is perhaps TRBD1 (6 bases). In germline, CDR1 is DFQATT, CDR2 SNEGSKA (reference sequence). This CDR3 has 15 amino acids. This CDR3 is CARGGVYSGANVLTF. CDR3 DNA: TGCGCACGAGGGGGTGTCTATTCTGGGGCCAACGTCCTGACTTTC.